Below, 9 T cell receptor beta chains from the same sample are listed, as sequenced in a study of spatial heterogeneity in lung cancer. Time point indicated: blood at routine non-recurrence follow-up after resection. TCRdb re-called the 5' RACE reads with MiXCR, one entry per CDR3 protein. The sample has 110,000 or so distinct CDR3 sequences; under 14% are singletons. Sequenced material: PBMCs, taken at follow-up. Receptors were obtained from a female donor with early-stage non-small cell lung cancer.

This clonotype was recorded a few times. The rearrangement uses TRBV28 and TRBJ2-7; 9 bases agree with TRBD2. Germline lookup yields CDR1 MDHEN and CDR2 SYDVKM. The CDR3 contains 14 residues. V trimming: 7 bases; J trimming: 1 base; junction bases outside the gene matches: 5. The CDR3 loop reads CASMLTSGSYEQYF. The CDR3 DNA follows: TGTGCCAGCATGTTGACTAGCGGTTCCTACGAGCAGTACTTC.

This clonotype was seen a few times. The chain carries TRBV20-1 and TRBJ1-5; no firm D call. The germline gives CDR1 DFQATT, CDR2 SNEGSKA (reference sequence). The length of the CDR3 is 15 residues. The V gene lost 6 bases and the J gene lost 0 bases, with 15 bases spanning the gap. CDR3 nucleotides: TGCAGTGCCACCGGGCAGCCCTATAGCAATCAGCCCCAGCATTTT. This encodes CSATGQPYSNQPQHF.

This sequence joins TRBV12-3 or TRBV12-4 and TRBJ1-2; D unclear. The CDR3 is made up of 13 amino acids. Between the trimmed V and J ends, which lost 7 bases and 4 bases, there was a span of 13 bases. The CDR3 spells CASTHGGLYGYTF. CDR3 in DNA: TGTGCCAGCACCCACGGCGGACTCTATGGCTACACCTTC.

The rearrangement links TRBV19 to TRBJ2-3, with 8 bases matching TRBD2. Germline V CDR1 and CDR2: LNHDA, SQIVND (reference sequence). Losses at the gene ends were 7 bases for V and 1 base for J; bases not matched to a gene: 7. CDR3 length equals 15 residues. CDR3 DNA sequence: TGTGCCAGTACATCGGGAGGGGTCCGCACAGATACGCAGTATTTT. It translates to CASTSGGVRTDTQYF.

This chain connects TRBV7-2 to TRBJ1-2, with D hard to call. The CDR3 totals 12 residues. Germline CDR1 reads SGHTA; CDR2 reads FQGNSA. The germline V and J ends were trimmed by 5 bases and 4 bases, with 8 bases remaining between them. The DNA of the CDR3 is TGTGCCAGCAGCCGAGGGAGCTATGGCTACACCTTC. This translates into CASSRGSYGYTF.

The J gene is TRBJ2-7, the V gene TRBV9; 13 bases agree with TRBD2. Germline CDR1 and CDR2: SGDLS and YYNGEE. Trimming cost V 4 bases and J 5 bases; bases outside gene matches: 6. The length of the CDR3 is 15 residues. In nucleotides, the CDR3 is TGTGCCAGCAGCCCGGGACTAGCGGGATACCACGAGCAGTACTTC. Its translation: CASSPGLAGYHEQYF.

The chain uses TRBV5-1 and TRBJ2-5, with D unclear. The CDR3 is made up of 13 amino acids. Germline values: CDR1 SGHRS, CDR2 YFSETQ. Trimming pared 4 bases from V and 7 bases from J, leaving 14 bases between. CDR3 DNA: TGCGCCAGCAGCACTACTACGGTTGGGACCCAGTACTTC. This translates into CASSTTTVGTQYF.

The chain is built from TRBV7-2 and TRBJ2-5; 9 bases fit TRBD1. V shed 3 bases and J 5 bases; nucleotides not matched to a gene: 7. CDR3 length equals 15 residues. CDR1 is SGHTA, CDR2 FQGNSA, per germline. The CDR3 here is CASSFKTGGAETQYF. In DNA form, the CDR3 reads TGTGCCAGCAGCTTTAAAACAGGGGGCGCGGAGACCCAGTACTTC.

This clonotype came up many times. J is TRBJ1-1 and V is TRBV20-1, with D perhaps TRBD1 (6 bases). CDR1 is DFQATT and CDR2 is SNEGSKA in the germline V gene (reference sequence). The ends were cut back, 6 bases at V and 7 bases at J, with 21 bases in the middle. The CDR3 extends over 14 amino acids. The CDR3 bases are TGCAGTGCGCGGGGGACAAGTGGCCTCGGTGAAGCTTTCTTT. As protein: CSARGTSGLGEAFF.